This TCR beta chain was captured by sequencing in a study of sequential checkpoint blockade in melanoma. Treatment here: randomized to nivolumab then ipilimumab (arm A) or the reverse (arm B). Per germline, CDR1 MGHRA and CDR2 YSYEKL. The CDR3 runs 15 residues. V lost 0 bases and J 4 bases, leaving 12 bases between the germline ends. TCRdb's table, derived via immunoSEQ multiplex PCR, lists solely in-frame clones and lacks some. The table records about 20,000 clones, just under 75% of them present only once. The receptor's source is a human donor with melanoma. The chain has TRBV4-1 and TRBJ2-5; tentative D call: TRBD2 (6 bases). This sample comprised CD8+ T cells sorted from blood (inferred from file names), obtained from a patient given nivolumab and ipilimumab in sequence. The CDR3 DNA follows: TGCGCCAGCAGCCAAGAGGAGGGGCTCGTAGAGACCCAGTACTTC. Encoded protein: CASSQEEGLVETQYF.